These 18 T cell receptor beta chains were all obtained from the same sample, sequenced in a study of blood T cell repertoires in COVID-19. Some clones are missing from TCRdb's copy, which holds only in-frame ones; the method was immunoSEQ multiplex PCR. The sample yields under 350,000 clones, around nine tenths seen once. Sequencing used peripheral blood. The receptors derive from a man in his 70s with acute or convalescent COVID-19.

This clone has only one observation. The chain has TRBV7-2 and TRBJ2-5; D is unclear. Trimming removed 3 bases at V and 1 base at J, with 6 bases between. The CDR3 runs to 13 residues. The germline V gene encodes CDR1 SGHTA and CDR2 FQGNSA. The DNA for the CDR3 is TGTGCCAGCAGCTTTGCTAGCCAAGAGACCCAGTACTTC. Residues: CASSFASQETQYF. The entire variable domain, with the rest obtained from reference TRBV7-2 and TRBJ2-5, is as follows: GAGVSQSPSNKVTEKGKDVELRCDPISGHTALYWYRQSLGQGLEFLIYFQGNSAPDKSGLPSDRFSAERTGGSVSTLTIQRTQQEDSAVYLCASSFASQETQYFGPGTRLLVL.

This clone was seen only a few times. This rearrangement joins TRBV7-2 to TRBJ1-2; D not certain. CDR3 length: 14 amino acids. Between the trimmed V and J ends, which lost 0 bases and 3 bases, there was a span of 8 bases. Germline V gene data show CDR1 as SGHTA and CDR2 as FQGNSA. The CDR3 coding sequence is TGTGCCAGCAGCTTAGCGGCGGACTACTATGGCTACACCTTC. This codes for CASSLAADYYGYTF.

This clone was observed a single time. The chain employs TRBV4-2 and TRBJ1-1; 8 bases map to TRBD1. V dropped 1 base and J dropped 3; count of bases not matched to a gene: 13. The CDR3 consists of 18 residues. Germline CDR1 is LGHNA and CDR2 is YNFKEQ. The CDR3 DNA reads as TGTGCCAGCAGCCAAGTAGGCAGGGGGCGAAGTAAGGACACTGAAGCTTTCTTT. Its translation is CASSQVGRGRSKDTEAFF.

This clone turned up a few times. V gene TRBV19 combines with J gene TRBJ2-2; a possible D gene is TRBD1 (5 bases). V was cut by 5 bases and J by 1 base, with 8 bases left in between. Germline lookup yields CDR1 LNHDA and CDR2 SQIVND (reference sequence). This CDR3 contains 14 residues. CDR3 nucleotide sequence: TGTGCCAGTAGTGGAGACAGGAACACCGGGGAGCTGTTTTTT. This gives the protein CASSGDRNTGELFF. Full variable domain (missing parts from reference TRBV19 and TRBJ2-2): DGGITQSPKYLFRKEGQNVTLSCEQNLNHDAMYWYRQDPGQGLRLIYYSQIVNDFQKGDIAEGYSVSREKKESFPLTVTSAQKNPTAFYLCASSGDRNTGELFFGEGSRLTVL.

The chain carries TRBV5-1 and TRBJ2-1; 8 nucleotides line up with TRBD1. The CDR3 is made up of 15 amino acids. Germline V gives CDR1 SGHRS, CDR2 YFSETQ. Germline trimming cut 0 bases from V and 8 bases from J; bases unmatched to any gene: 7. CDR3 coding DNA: TGCGCCAGCAGCTTGGGCAGGGGGCTAGACGATGAGCAGTTCTTC. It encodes CASSLGRGLDDEQFF.

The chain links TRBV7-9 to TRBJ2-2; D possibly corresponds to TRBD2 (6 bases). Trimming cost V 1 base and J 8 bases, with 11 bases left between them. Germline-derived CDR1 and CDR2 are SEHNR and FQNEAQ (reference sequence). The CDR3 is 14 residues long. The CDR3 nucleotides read TGTGCCAGCAGCTTAGAGGCGGGGATTGGGGAGCTGTTTTTT. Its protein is CASSLEAGIGELFF.

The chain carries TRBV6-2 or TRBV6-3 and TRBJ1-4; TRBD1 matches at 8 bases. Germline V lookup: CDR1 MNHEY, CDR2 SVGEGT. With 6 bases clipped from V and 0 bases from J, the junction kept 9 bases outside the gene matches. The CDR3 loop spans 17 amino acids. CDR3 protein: CASSPYGQGATNEKLFF. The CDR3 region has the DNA TGTGCCAGCAGCCCTTATGGACAGGGCGCAACTAATGAAAAACTGTTTTTT.

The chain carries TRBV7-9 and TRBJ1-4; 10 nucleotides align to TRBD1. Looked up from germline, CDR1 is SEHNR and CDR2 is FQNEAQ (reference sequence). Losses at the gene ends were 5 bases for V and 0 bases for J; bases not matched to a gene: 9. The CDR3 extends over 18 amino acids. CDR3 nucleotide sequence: TGTGCCAGCAGCCCCCGGGGGACAGGGGCTTCAACTAATGAAAAACTGTTTTTT. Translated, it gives CASSPRGTGASTNEKLFF.

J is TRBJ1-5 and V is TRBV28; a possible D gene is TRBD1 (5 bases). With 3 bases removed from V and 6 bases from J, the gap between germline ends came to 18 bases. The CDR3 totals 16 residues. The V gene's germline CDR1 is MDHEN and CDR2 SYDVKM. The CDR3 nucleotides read TGTGCCAGCAGTTTTAGGGGTCAAGGGGTAGGTCAGCCCCAGCATTTT. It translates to CASSFRGQGVGQPQHF.

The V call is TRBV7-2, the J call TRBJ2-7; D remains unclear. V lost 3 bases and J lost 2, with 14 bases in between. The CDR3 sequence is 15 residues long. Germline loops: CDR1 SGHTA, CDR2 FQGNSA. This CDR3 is CASSFRDNPPYEQYF. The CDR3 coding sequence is TGTGCCAGCAGCTTCAGAGACAATCCACCCTACGAGCAGTACTTC.

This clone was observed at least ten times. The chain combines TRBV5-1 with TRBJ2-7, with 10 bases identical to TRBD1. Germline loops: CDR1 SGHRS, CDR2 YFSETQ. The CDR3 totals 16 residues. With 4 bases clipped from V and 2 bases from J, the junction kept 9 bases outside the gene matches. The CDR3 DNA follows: TGCGCCAGCAGCCGAGGGACCGGGACAGGGGCCTACGAGCAGTACTTC. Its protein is CASSRGTGTGAYEQYF. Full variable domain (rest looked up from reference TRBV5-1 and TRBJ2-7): KAGVTQTPRYLIKTRGQQVTLSCSPISGHRSVSWYQQTPGQGLQFLFEYFSETQRNKGNFPGRFSGRQFSNSRSEMNVSTLELGDSALYLCASSRGTGTGAYEQYFGPGTRLTVT.

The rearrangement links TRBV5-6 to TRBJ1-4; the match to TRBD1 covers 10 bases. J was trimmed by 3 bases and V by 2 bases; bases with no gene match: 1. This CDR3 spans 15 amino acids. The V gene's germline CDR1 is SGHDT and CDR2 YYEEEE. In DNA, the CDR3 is TGTGCCAGCAGCTTCGGACAGGGGGCTAATGAAAAACTGTTTTTT. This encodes CASSFGQGANEKLFF.

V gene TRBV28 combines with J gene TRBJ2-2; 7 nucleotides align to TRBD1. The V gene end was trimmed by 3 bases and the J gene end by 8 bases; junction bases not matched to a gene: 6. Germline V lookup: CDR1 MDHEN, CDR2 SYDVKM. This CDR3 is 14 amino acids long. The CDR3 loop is CASSLVRGLGELFF. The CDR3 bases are TGTGCCAGCAGTTTGGTTAGGGGGCTTGGGGAGCTGTTTTTT.

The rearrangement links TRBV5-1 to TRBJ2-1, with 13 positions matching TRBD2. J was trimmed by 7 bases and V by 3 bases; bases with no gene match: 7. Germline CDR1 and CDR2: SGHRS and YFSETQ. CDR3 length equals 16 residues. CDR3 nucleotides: TGCGCCAGCAGCTCGACTACTAGCGGGGGGGAAAATGAGCAGTTCTTC. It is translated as CASSSTTSGGENEQFF.

The CDR3 DNA sequence: TGTGCCAGCAGTTTGGGACAGCCGCCGGGCTACACCTTC. Protein product: CASSLGQPPGYTF. This chain uses TRBV28 with TRBJ1-2, with 7 nucleotides matching TRBD1. From germline, CDR1 is MDHEN and CDR2 SYDVKM. With 3 bases clipped from V and 8 bases from J, the junction kept 6 bases outside the gene matches. The CDR3 is made up of 13 amino acids.

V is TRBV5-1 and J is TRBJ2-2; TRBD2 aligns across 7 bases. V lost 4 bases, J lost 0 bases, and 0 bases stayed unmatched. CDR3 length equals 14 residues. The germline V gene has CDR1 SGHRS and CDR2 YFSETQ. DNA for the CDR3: TGCGCCAGCAGCGGACTAGCGAACACCGGGGAGCTGTTTTTT. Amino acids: CASSGLANTGELFF.

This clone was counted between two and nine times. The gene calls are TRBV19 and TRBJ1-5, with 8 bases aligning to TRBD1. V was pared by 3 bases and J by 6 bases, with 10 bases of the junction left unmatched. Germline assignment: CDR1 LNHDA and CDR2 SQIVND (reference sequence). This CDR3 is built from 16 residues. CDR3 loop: CASSIVTGAGGQPQHF. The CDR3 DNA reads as TGTGCCAGTAGTATCGTGACAGGGGCAGGAGGTCAGCCCCAGCATTTT.

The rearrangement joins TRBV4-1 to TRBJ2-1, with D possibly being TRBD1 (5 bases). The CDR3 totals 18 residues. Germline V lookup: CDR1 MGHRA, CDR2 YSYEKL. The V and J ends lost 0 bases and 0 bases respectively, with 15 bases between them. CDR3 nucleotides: TGCGCCAGCAGCCAAGAACCCGGACACTTAAGCTCCTACAATGAGCAGTTCTTC. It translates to CASSQEPGHLSSYNEQFF.